Each of the 30 T cell receptor beta chains below was sequenced from the same sample in a study of blood T cell repertoires in COVID-19. Libraries were prepared by immunoSEQ multiplex PCR; TCRdb keeps only in-frame clonotypes and omits some of them. The sample carries about 260,000 clones, more than 85% recorded once. The source material was PBMCs or T cells enriched from blood (not recorded which). The source is a man in his forties or fifties who had been exposed to COVID-19.

V and J are TRBV28 and TRBJ1-5; perhaps TRBD1 as D (6 bases). Deletions cut 3 bases from V and 0 bases from J, with 18 bases between. Germline assignment: CDR1 MDHEN and CDR2 SYDVKM. CDR3 size: 18 residues. CDR3 region: CASSLGDIKIYSNQPQHF. CDR3 DNA sequence: TGTGCCAGCAGTTTGGGGGACATAAAAATTTATAGCAATCAGCCCCAGCATTTT.

This chain connects TRBV30 to TRBJ2-3, with D possibly TRBD1 on 6 matching bases. This CDR3 has 15 residues. CDR1 is GTSNPN and CDR2 is SVGIG in the germline V gene (reference sequence). The germline V and J ends were trimmed by 0 bases and 2 bases, with 12 bases remaining between them. The CDR3 loop is CAWSVFQGNTDTQYF. The CDR3 DNA sequence: TGTGCCTGGAGTGTATTTCAGGGGAACACAGATACGCAGTATTTT.

The chain is built from TRBV3-1 (or the pseudogene TRBV3-2) and TRBJ2-6, with 8 bases that match TRBD1. V shed 4 bases, J shed 1 base, and the junction held 3 bases outside the gene matches. This CDR3 comprises 16 residues. Germline-derived CDR1 and CDR2 are LGHDT and YNNKEL (reference sequence). CDR3 DNA: TGTGCCAGCAGCCCGACAGGGGTTTCTGGGGCCAACGTCCTGACTTTC. This encodes CASSPTGVSGANVLTF.

The chain employs TRBV28 and TRBJ1-5; D gene uncertain. V lost 2 bases and J lost 0, with 11 bases in between. The CDR3 extends over 16 amino acids. CDR1 and CDR2 (germline): MDHEN, SYDVKM. In DNA form, the CDR3 reads TGTGCCAGCAGTTTACCGTTAACAAATAGCAATCAGCCCCAGCATTTT. It is translated as CASSLPLTNSNQPQHF.

This chain joins TRBV2 and TRBJ2-2, with 8 bases identical to TRBD2. The germline gives CDR1 SNHLY, CDR2 FYNNEI. V shed 3 bases, J shed 3 bases, and the junction held 6 bases outside the gene matches. The CDR3 spans 16 residues. The DNA of the CDR3 is TGTGCCAGCAGTGATCGTGGGACTAGAGACACCGGGGAGCTGTTTTTT. The encoded protein is CASSDRGTRDTGELFF.

In its sample, this clone was seen a few times. The chain has TRBV15 and TRBJ2-7, with no clear D. Germline V lookup: CDR1 LNHNV, CDR2 YYDKDF (reference sequence). V was shortened by 0 bases and J by 4 bases, with 19 bases between the two germline ends. This CDR3 has 17 residues. This chain's CDR3 is CATSRDSTPAKIYEQYF. CDR3 sequence (DNA): TGTGCCACCAGCAGAGATTCAACCCCAGCGAAAATTTACGAGCAGTACTTC.

The CDR3 DNA reads TGTGCCATCAGTGAGCCGCCGGCGTCTGACAAGGGGTCCTACAATGAGCAGTTCTTC. It yields the protein CAISEPPASDKGSYNEQFF. V gene TRBV10-3 combines with J gene TRBJ2-1; a possible D gene is TRBD1 (5 bases). Trimming left V 2 bases short and J 1 base short, with 21 bases between. The germline V gene has CDR1 ENHRY and CDR2 SYGVKD. The length of the CDR3 is 19 residues.

This clone was seen a few times. The gene calls are TRBV18 and TRBJ2-1; perhaps TRBD1 as D (5 bases). This CDR3 spans 14 amino acids. CDR1 is KGHSH, CDR2 LQKENI, per germline. Trimming removed 2 bases from V and 7 bases from J, with 12 bases in between. Here the CDR3 DNA reads TGTGCCAGCTCACCAGACAGCGTAGGGAATGAGCAGTTCTTC. Residues: CASSPDSVGNEQFF.

The chain combines TRBV19 with TRBJ2-5; D perhaps matches TRBD1 (5 bases). CDR3 length: 14 residues. The germline V gene encodes CDR1 LNHDA and CDR2 SQIVND (reference sequence). With 5 bases removed from V and 5 bases from J, the gap between germline ends came to 15 bases. In DNA, the CDR3 is TGTGCCAGTAGTTTGCGGACACTGGGGGAGACCCAGTACTTC. Amino acids: CASSLRTLGETQYF.

The chain uses TRBV7-2 and TRBJ2-3; 11 bases match TRBD2. CDR1 and CDR2 from the germline V gene are SGHTA and FQGNSA. V lost 3 bases to trimming and J lost 2 bases; unmatched junction nucleotides: 7. The CDR3 loop spans 17 amino acids. CDR3 in amino acids: CASSFFRLAGHTDTQYF. The CDR3 bases are TGTGCCAGCAGCTTTTTTAGACTAGCGGGGCACACAGATACGCAGTATTTT.

The chain uses TRBV19 and TRBJ2-7, with D tentatively TRBD1 (5 bases). With 4 bases removed from V and 5 bases from J, the gap between germline ends came to 9 bases. CDR1 is LNHDA, CDR2 SQIVND, per germline (reference sequence). The CDR3 contains 12 residues. For the CDR3, the DNA is TGTGCCAGTAGTAGGACAATTAACGAGCAGTACTTC. It specifies CASSRTINEQYF.

This chain joins TRBV2 and TRBJ2-3; perhaps TRBD1 as D (5 bases). Germline V gives CDR1 SNHLY, CDR2 FYNNEI. Trimming took 2 bases from V and 3 from J, leaving 15 bases between them. This CDR3 is 16 amino acids long. CDR3 in amino acids: CASSETRQTLTDTQYF. CDR3 bases: TGTGCCAGCAGTGAAACGAGACAGACTCTTACAGATACGCAGTATTTT.

The genes are TRBV4-2 and TRBJ2-4; D uncertain. The V and J ends lost 1 base and 7 bases respectively, with 11 bases between them. Germline CDR1 reads LGHNA; CDR2 reads YNFKEQ. The CDR3 has 14 residues. CDR3 loop: CASSQVGSSNIQYF. The CDR3 DNA reads TGTGCCAGCAGCCAAGTTGGCAGTTCCAACATTCAGTACTTC.

The J gene is TRBJ1-5, the V gene TRBV5-1, with TRBD1 matching over 9 bases. Germline V lookup: CDR1 SGHRS, CDR2 YFSETQ. V trimming: 2 bases; J trimming: 5 bases; junction bases outside the gene matches: 5. The CDR3 totals 15 residues. CDR3 residues: CASSLSGQGDQPQHF. In DNA form, the CDR3 reads TGCGCCAGCAGCTTATCGGGACAGGGCGATCAGCCCCAGCATTTT.

The V and J genes are TRBV6-6 and TRBJ2-3, with 8 bases lining up with TRBD1. Trimming took 5 bases from V and 1 from J; bases not matched to a gene: 11. The germline V gene has CDR1 MNHNY and CDR2 SVGAGI (reference sequence). The CDR3 length is 17 residues. Written as DNA, the CDR3 is TGTGCCAGCAGTCGGGGGACCGGGACAGGAGGCACAGATACGCAGTATTTT. Its protein is CASSRGTGTGGTDTQYF.

The chain joins TRBV9 to TRBJ2-3; TRBD1 matches at 7 bases. The CDR3 consists of 16 residues. J lost 1 base, V lost 3 bases, and 8 bases had no gene match. Germline V gene sequence: CDR1 SGDLS, CDR2 YYNGEE. Written as DNA, the CDR3 is TGTGCCAGCAGCGAGACTAAAGGACAGGGCACAGATACGCAGTATTTT. It yields the protein CASSETKGQGTDTQYF.

V and J are TRBV4-1 and TRBJ2-7, with 7 bases lining up with TRBD2. Germline V gene sequence: CDR1 MGHRA, CDR2 YSYEKL. V was clipped by 4 bases and J by 1 base; unmatched bases: 7. There are 15 residues in the CDR3. The CDR3 sequence is CASSRGAGESYEQYF. The CDR3 region has the DNA TGCGCCAGCAGCCGCGGGGCGGGAGAATCCTACGAGCAGTACTTC.

The chain joins TRBV12-3 or TRBV12-4 to TRBJ1-4; D unresolved. CDR3 length: 13 residues. The germline V and J ends were trimmed by 3 bases and 8 bases, with 10 bases remaining between them. This CDR3 reads CASSLLRVEKLFF. The CDR3 coding sequence is TGTGCCAGCAGTTTGCTCCGGGTCGAAAAACTGTTTTTT.

The CDR3 nucleotides read TGTGCCAGCAGCCAAGATTGGCAGGGGGGTAACGAGCAGTACTTC. Its translation: CASSQDWQGGNEQYF. V usage is TRBV4-2 and J usage is TRBJ2-7; the D gene is possibly TRBD1 (7 bases). V dropped 0 bases and J dropped 5 bases, with 14 bases sitting between them. The CDR3 is 15 residues long. The germline V gene encodes CDR1 LGHNA and CDR2 YNFKEQ.

The chain uses TRBV12-2 and TRBJ2-3; TRBD1 reflects the table's D call only, with no check against the DNA. TRBV12-2 is designated a pseudogene. The CDR3 contains 17 residues. The CDR3 here is CASRLSGTGYNTDTQYF. CDR3 coding DNA: TGTGCAAGTCGCTTATCGGGGACAGGGTATAACACAGATACGCAGTATTTT.

The V call is TRBV28, the J call TRBJ2-7, with 9 bases identical to TRBD2. From germline, CDR1 is MDHEN and CDR2 SYDVKM. The CDR3 contains 14 residues. After removal of 5 bases from V and 7 bases from J, the junction contained 9 bases not matched to a gene. Here the CDR3 reads CASSLAGGRLEQYF. In nucleotides, the CDR3 is TGTGCCAGCAGTCTGGCGGGAGGGCGCCTTGAGCAGTACTTC.

This chain links TRBV19 with TRBJ1-5; D perhaps matches TRBD1 (5 bases). Germline V lookup: CDR1 LNHDA, CDR2 SQIVND (reference sequence). V dropped 7 bases and J dropped 5 bases, with 15 bases sitting between them. This CDR3 spans 14 amino acids. The CDR3 DNA follows: TGTGCCAGTACCCTACGACAGCAACATCAGCCCCAGCATTTT. This codes for CASTLRQQHQPQHF.

The V gene is TRBV30, the J gene TRBJ1-5; D might be TRBD1 (5 bases). The length of the CDR3 is 14 residues. Between the trimmed V and J ends, which lost 4 bases and 2 bases, there was a span of 12 bases. CDR1 GTSNPN and CDR2 SVGIG come from the germline V gene (reference sequence). CDR3 DNA sequence: TGTGCCTGGAATCAGGGTACGGGCAATCAGCCCCAGCATTTT. Translating it yields CAWNQGTGNQPQHF.

The chain's CDR3 is CASSGRTGGNTEAFF. CDR3 in DNA: TGTGCCAGCAGTGGACGGACAGGGGGTAACACTGAAGCTTTCTTT. This sequence joins TRBV27 and TRBJ1-1; 10 bases fit TRBD1. The V gene end was trimmed by 5 bases and the J gene end by 2 bases; junction bases not matched to a gene: 5. Germline V gene sequence: CDR1 MNHEY, CDR2 SMNVEV (reference sequence). This CDR3 has 15 amino acids.

The chain couples TRBV2 to TRBJ1-6, with D unresolved. V gave up 3 bases and J gave up 6 bases, with 6 bases separating them. This CDR3 region has 13 residues. The germline V gene has CDR1 SNHLY and CDR2 FYNNEI. As DNA, the CDR3 is TGTGCCAGCAGTGATCCGGGTAATTCACCCCTCCACTTT. It is translated as CASSDPGNSPLHF.

The CDR3 here is CASSYWGVGGYTF. In DNA form, the CDR3 reads TGTGCCAGCAGTTACTGGGGGGTGGGAGGCTACACCTTC. The V call is TRBV6-5, the J call TRBJ1-2; tentatively, D is TRBD1 (5 bases). The CDR3 extends over 13 amino acids. Trimming removed 1 base at V and 8 bases at J, with 11 bases between. Germline values: CDR1 MNHEY, CDR2 SVGAGI.

The V gene is TRBV28, the J gene TRBJ1-4, with D possibly TRBD1 on 6 matching bases. The CDR3 consists of 15 residues. Germline CDR1 and CDR2: MDHEN and SYDVKM. Trimming took off 5 bases at V and 8 bases at J, with 18 bases between the two ends. This chain's CDR3 is CASSLTGGAGEKLFF. CDR3 nucleotides: TGTGCCAGCAGTCTTACGGGGGGGGCAGGGGAAAAACTGTTTTTT.

The chain recombines TRBV28 with TRBJ1-5; D might be TRBD1 (6 bases). V lost 6 bases to trimming and J lost 9 bases, with 18 bases between them. Germline-derived CDR1 and CDR2 are MDHEN and SYDVKM. The CDR3 has 14 amino acids. In DNA form, the CDR3 reads TGTGCCAGCAGCCCCCGGACAGCCATATCGCCCCAGCATTTT. Translated: CASSPRTAISPQHF.

The chain combines TRBV9 with TRBJ2-1; D is possibly TRBD2 (5 bases). The germline V and J ends were trimmed by 0 bases and 10 bases, with 20 bases remaining between them. CDR3 length: 16 residues. CDR1 is SGDLS and CDR2 is YYNGEE in the germline V gene. The CDR3: CASSVERDNYRIEQFF. CDR3 in DNA: TGTGCCAGCAGCGTAGAGAGGGATAACTATAGGATCGAGCAGTTCTTC.

The genes are TRBV11-2 and TRBJ2-1; 9 bases line up with TRBD2. Germline trimming cut 5 bases from V and 5 bases from J; bases unmatched to any gene: 13. The length of the CDR3 is 17 residues. CDR1 and CDR2 from the germline V gene are SGHAT and FQNNGV. The chain's CDR3 is CASSHAPLAGPDNEQFF. CDR3 bases: TGTGCCAGCAGCCACGCCCCCCTAGCGGGGCCTGACAATGAGCAGTTCTTC. Combining the CDR3 with reference TRBV11-2 and TRBJ2-1 gives the whole variable domain EAGVAQSPRYKIIEKRQSVAFWCNPISGHATLYWYQQILGQGPKLLIQFQNNGVVDDSQLPKDRFSAERLKGVDSTLKIQPAKLEDSAVYLCASSHAPLAGPDNEQFFGPGTRLTVL.